The source of this T cell receptor beta chain is a study of T cell responses to AZD1222 COVID-19 vaccine. The repertoire was sequenced with immunoSEQ multiplex PCR; TCRdb's copy has only in-frame clones and lacks some. The repertoire has about 140,000 clones, about 90% of them found once; the top ten carry about 3.5%. V was cut by 4 bases and J by 5 bases, with 11 bases left in between. This CDR3 comprises 14 residues. CDR1 MNHEY and CDR2 SVGAGI come from the germline V gene. The chain recombines TRBV6-5 with TRBJ1-4; maybe TRBD1 (6 bases). This specimen was peripheral blood, taken 28 days after the second AZD1222 dose. The source of this sequence is an adult who received the AZD1222 COVID-19 vaccine. DNA of the CDR3: TGTGCCAGCAGTTCGGGACAAAGCAATGAAAAACTGTTTTTT. Its translation is CASSSGQSNEKLFF.